This TCR beta chain came from a study of cytomegalovirus exposure and HLA in healthy donors. Notes on the study in general: It was reportedly the case that the classifier diagnosed cytomegalovirus status with high specificity and sensitivity.

For this clone: The antigen is unknown.

The CDR3 length is 18 residues. CDR1 and CDR2 from the germline V gene are MDHEN and SYDVKM. The V gene end was trimmed by 6 bases and the J gene end by 5 bases; junction bases not matched to a gene: 16. The data were produced by immunoSEQ multiplex PCR, yet TCRdb's version contains in-frame clones alone and is incomplete. The sample yields about 140,000 clones, approximately 86% seen once. The rearrangement uses TRBV28 and TRBJ2-5; TRBD1 agrees at 12 bases. This clonotype originated in a man aged 18 to 29 in good health and CMV-seropositive. Material: PBMCs. Here the CDR3 DNA reads TGTGCCAGCAGATTTCGTCCCGGGACAGGGGGCCAGGAGGAGACCCAGTACTTC. Translation gives CASRFRPGTGGQEETQYF. The full variable domain, in which reference TRBV28 and TRBJ2-5 provide the parts outside the CDR3, is DVKVTQSSRYLVKRTGEKVFLECVQDMDHENMFWYRQDPGLGLRLIYFSYDVKMKEKGDIPEGYSVSREKKERFSLILESASTNQTSMYLCASRFRPGTGGQEETQYFGPGTRLLVL.